This T cell receptor (beta chain) is from a study of blood T cell repertoires in COVID-19. For the study at large: Collection of acute and convalescent COVID-19 samples took place in the United States, Italy and Spain. PBMCs, B-cell-depleted T cells, or T cells were the source of the cDNA or gDNA that made up the material.

How the authors handled the data: The assay estimated nucleated cells by amplifying reference gene primers. Method: immunoSEQ multiplex PCR; TCRdb's copy keeps in-frame clones and lacks some. The V and J calls and clone size come from that table; D and trimming were worked out from the DNA. The repertoire holds over 200,000 clones, with roughly four fifths as singletons. The CDR3 runs 14 residues. V was clipped by 3 bases and J by 5 bases; unmatched bases: 6. The germline CDR1 and CDR2 sequences are LNHDA and SQIVND (reference sequence). Material for sequencing was peripheral blood. The V gene is TRBV19, the J gene TRBJ2-5; 7 nucleotides match TRBD1. The receptor's source is a man in his fifties or sixties with active or convalescent COVID-19. In nucleotides, the CDR3 is TGTGCCAGTAGTATGAGGGGGCAGCTGGAGACCCAGTACTTC. Translation gives CASSMRGQLETQYF.